This T cell receptor (beta chain) was identified in a study of T cell repertoires in cytomegalovirus infection. Study overall: The study used recently identified HLA-C-restricted and well-studied HLA-B-restricted CMV epitopes. CMV infection together with matching HLA type was indicated by public TCR beta signatures.

Concerning this clonotype: Its target is not known.

Whole-study results and caveats: HLA-C-restricted CMV-specific TCR beta clonotypes prevailed in the ex vivo response. There were carriers of CMV plus the relevant HLA, and cumulative public TCR beta family frequency identified them.

TCRdb reanalysed the reads using MiXCR and keeps one entry per CDR3 protein. This sample has approximately 1,000,000 distinct CDR3 sequences, with approximately 30% found just once. The TCR originated in a human donor in good health (CMV status not recorded). Some clones in this sample may be carry-over from other donors' samples. Sequences were derived from cultured CD8+ T cells from PBMCs, sampled from culture after CMV antigen stimulation.

CDR3 nucleotides: TGTGCCAGCAGCTTAGGGCAGCATCAGCCCCAGCATTTT. Residues: CASSLGQHQPQHF. This chain links TRBV13 with TRBJ1-5; no definite D call. CDR3 length equals 13 residues. V was shortened by 0 bases and J by 5 bases, with 5 bases between the two germline ends. Germline assignment: CDR1 PRHDT and CDR2 FYEKMQ (reference sequence).